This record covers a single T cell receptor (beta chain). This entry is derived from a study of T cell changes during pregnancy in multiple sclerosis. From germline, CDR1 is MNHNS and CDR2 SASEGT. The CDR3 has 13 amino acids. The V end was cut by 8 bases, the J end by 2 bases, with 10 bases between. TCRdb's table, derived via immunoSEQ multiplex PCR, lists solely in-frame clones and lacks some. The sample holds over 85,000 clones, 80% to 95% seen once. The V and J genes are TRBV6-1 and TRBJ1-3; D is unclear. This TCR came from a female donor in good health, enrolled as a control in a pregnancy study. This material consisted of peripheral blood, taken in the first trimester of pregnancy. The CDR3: CASVGLTGNTIYF. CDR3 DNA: TGTGCCAGCGTCGGGTTGACTGGAAACACCATATATTTT.